A single TCR beta chain is shown here with its context. The antigen remains undetermined. Scientists made TCR beta libraries using quantitative 5'-RACE with molecular barcodes. Via MiXCR, TCRdb re-called the 5' RACE reads, giving one row per CDR3 protein. The table has some 300,000 distinct CDR3 sequences, under 25% seen once. This sample was taken from a study of CD8 T cells in ankylosing spondylitis. Study-wide results and caveats: Seemingly characteristic of ankylosing spondylitis blood was a TCR beta motif consisting of about 8 highly homologous variants. Reportedly, matched ankylosing spondylitis synovial fluid was significantly enriched for disease-linked clones. A subset of motif variants has previously been described in the synovial fluid and blood of reactive arthritis.

This CDR3 has 16 amino acids. Trimming removed 2 bases from V and 0 bases from J, with 12 bases in between. Germline assignment: CDR1 MGHDK and CDR2 SYGVNS. This TCR came from a female donor with ankylosing spondylitis or in good health (not recorded which). Sequenced sample: blood, either unsorted or a sorted T cell fraction (not recorded which). The genes are TRBV25-1 and TRBJ2-3, with unresolved D. CDR3 in amino acids: CASSEDTVSSTDTQYF. CDR3 sequence (DNA): TGTGCCAGCAGTGAAGACACGGTATCTAGCACAGATACGCAGTATTTT.